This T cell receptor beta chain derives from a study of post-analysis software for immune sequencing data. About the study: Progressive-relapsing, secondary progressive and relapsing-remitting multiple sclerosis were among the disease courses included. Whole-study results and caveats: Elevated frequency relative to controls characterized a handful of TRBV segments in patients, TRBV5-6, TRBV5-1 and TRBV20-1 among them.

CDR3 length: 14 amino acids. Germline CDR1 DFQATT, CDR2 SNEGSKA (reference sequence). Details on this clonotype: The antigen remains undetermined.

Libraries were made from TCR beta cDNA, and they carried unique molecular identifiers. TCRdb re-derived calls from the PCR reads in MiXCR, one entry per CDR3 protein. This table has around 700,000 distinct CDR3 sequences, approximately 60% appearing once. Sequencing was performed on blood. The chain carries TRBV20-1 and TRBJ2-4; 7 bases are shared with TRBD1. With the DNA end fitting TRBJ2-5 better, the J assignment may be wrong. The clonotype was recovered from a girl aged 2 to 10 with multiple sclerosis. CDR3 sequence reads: CSARDEGARETQYF. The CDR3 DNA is TGCAGTGCTAGGGATGAGGGGGCCAGGGAGACCCAGTACTTC.